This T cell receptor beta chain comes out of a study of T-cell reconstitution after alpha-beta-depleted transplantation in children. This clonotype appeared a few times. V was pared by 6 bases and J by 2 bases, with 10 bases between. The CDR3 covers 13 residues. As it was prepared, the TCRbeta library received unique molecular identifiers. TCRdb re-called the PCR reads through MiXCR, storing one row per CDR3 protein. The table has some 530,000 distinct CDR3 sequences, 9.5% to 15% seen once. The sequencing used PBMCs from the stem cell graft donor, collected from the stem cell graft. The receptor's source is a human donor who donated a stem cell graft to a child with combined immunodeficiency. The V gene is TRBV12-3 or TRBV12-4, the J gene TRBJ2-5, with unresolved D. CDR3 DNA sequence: TGTGCCAGCAGCCCCCCCTCACAAGAGACCCAGTACTTC. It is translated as CASSPPSQETQYF.